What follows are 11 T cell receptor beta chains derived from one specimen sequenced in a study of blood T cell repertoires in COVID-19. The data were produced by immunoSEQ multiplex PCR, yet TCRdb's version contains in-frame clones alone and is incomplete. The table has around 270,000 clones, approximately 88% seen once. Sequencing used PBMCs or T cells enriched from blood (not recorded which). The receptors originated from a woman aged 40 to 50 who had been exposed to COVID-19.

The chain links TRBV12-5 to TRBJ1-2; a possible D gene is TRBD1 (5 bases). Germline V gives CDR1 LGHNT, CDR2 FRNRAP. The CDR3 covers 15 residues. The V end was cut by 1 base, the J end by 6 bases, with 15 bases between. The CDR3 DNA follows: TGTGCTAGTGGTTTGGCTCCGGGCCAAGGGGATGGCTACACCTTC. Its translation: CASGLAPGQGDGYTF.

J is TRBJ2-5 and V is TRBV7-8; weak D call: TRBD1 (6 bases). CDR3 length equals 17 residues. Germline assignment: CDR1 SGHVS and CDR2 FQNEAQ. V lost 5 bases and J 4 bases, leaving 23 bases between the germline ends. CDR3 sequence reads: CASSVLTGTSIPETQYF. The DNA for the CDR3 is TGTGCCAGCAGCGTCCTTACCGGGACATCAATCCCAGAGACCCAGTACTTC.

The CDR3 loop reads CASSRLAGVGVDTQYF. The CDR3 DNA reads as TGCGCCAGCAGCCGACTAGCGGGGGTAGGGGTTGATACGCAGTATTTT. The chain recombines TRBV5-1 with TRBJ2-3; 12 bases map to TRBD2. There are 16 residues in the CDR3. The V gene's germline CDR1 is SGHRS and CDR2 YFSETQ. The trim removed 4 bases at V and 6 bases at J, leaving 9 bases unmatched.

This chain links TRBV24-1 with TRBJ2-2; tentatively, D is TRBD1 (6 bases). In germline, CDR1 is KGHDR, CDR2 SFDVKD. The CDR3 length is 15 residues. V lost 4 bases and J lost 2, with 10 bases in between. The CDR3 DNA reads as TGTGCCACCAGTGACCGGGACAAAAACACCGGGGAGCTGTTTTTT. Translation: CATSDRDKNTGELFF.

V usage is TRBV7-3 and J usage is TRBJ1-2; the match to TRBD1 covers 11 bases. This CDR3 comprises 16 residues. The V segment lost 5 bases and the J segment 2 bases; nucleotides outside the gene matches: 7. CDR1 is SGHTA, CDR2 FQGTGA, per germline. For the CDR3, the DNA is TGTGCCAGCAGCCCGGGGGACAGGGGGTTGAACTATGGCTACACCTTC. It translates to CASSPGDRGLNYGYTF.

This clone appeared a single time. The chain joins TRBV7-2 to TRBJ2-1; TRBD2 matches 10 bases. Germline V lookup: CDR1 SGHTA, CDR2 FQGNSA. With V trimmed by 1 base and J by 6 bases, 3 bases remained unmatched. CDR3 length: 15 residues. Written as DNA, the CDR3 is TGTGCCAGCAGCTTAGGAAGCGGGGGGGGCAATGAGCAGTTCTTC. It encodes CASSLGSGGGNEQFF. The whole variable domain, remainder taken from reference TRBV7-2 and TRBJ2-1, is GAGVSQSPSNKVTEKGKDVELRCDPISGHTALYWYRQSLGQGLEFLIYFQGNSAPDKSGLPSDRFSAERTGGSVSTLTIQRTQQEDSAVYLCASSLGSGGGNEQFFGPGTRLTVL.

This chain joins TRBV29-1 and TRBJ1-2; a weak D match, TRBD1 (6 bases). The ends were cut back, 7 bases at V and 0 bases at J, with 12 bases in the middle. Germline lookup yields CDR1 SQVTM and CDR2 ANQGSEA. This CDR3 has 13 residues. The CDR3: CSAWTVTNYGYTF. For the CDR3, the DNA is TGCAGCGCCTGGACAGTAACTAACTATGGCTACACCTTC.

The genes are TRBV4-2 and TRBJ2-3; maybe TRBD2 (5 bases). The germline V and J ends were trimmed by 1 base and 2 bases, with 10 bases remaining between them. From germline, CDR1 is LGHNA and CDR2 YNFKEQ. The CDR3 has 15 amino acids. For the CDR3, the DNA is TGTGCCAGCAGCCAAGCCCAGGACTCCACAGATACGCAGTATTTT. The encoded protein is CASSQAQDSTDTQYF.

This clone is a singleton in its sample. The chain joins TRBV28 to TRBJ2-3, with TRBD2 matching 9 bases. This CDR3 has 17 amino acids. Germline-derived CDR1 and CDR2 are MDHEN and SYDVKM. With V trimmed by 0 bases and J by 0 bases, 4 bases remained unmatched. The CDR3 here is CASSLWGTSGSTDTQYF. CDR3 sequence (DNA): TGTGCCAGCAGTTTATGGGGAACTAGCGGGAGCACAGATACGCAGTATTTT.

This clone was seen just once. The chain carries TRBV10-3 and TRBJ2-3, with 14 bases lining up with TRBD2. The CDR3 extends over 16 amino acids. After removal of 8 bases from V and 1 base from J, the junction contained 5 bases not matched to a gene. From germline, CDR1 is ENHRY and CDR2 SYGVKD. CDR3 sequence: CAIGLAGGGGTDTQYF. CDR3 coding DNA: TGTGCCATCGGACTAGCGGGAGGCGGGGGCACAGATACGCAGTATTTT.

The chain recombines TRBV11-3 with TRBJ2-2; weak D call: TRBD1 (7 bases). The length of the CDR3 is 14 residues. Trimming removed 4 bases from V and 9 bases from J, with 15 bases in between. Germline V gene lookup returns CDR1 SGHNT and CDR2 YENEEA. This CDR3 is CASSSGRGARELFF. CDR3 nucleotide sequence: TGTGCCAGCAGCTCAGGCAGGGGGGCCCGGGAGCTGTTTTTT.